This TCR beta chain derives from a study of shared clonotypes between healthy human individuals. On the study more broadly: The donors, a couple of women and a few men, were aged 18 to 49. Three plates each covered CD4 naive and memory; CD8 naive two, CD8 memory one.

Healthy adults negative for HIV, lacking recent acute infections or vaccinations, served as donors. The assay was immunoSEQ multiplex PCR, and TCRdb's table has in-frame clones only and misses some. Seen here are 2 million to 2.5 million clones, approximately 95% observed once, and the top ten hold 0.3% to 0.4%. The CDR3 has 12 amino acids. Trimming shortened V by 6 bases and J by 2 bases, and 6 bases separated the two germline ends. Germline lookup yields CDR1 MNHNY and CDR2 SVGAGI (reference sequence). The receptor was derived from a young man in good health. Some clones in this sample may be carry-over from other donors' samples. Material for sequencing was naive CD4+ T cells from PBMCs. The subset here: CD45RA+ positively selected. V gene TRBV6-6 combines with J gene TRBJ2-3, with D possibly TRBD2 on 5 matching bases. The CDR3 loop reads CASSGNTDTQYF. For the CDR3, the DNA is TGTGCCAGCAGCGGGAACACAGATACGCAGTATTTT.